Presented here are 6 T cell receptor beta chains from one specimen sequenced in a study of cytomegalovirus exposure and HLA in healthy donors. A multiplex PCR was run with 60 Vbeta primers and 13 Jbeta primers. This table comes from immunoSEQ multiplex PCR, and its TCRdb copy is limited to in-frame clones, with some not included. This table has about 81,000 clones, approximately 90% appearing once. Sequencing was carried out using PBMCs. All receptors derive from a young man in good health and CMV-seronegative.

This clone was observed a single time. This sequence joins TRBV6-5 and TRBJ1-1, with D hard to call. The germline CDR1 and CDR2 sequences are MNHEY and SVGAGI. The CDR3 sequence is 16 residues long. The V and J ends lost 0 bases and 0 bases respectively, with 11 bases between them. CDR3 sequence reads: CASSYSKAEVNTEAFF. CDR3 nucleotide sequence: TGTGCCAGCAGTTACTCGAAGGCGGAGGTGAACACTGAAGCTTTCTTT.

The chain links TRBV7-8 to TRBJ2-7; TRBD2 matches 12 bases. V dropped 4 bases and J dropped 2; count of bases not matched to a gene: 6. The CDR3 totals 16 residues. The germline CDR1 and CDR2 sequences are SGHVS and FQNEAQ. The CDR3: CASSWGLAGTTYEQYF. The CDR3, as DNA: TGTGCCAGCAGCTGGGGACTAGCGGGTACAACCTACGAGCAGTACTTC.

About this clone itself: Distinct nucleotide sequences in the sample also encode this CDR3. The rearrangement uses TRBV11-2 and TRBJ2-7, with D unresolved. The CDR3 contains 12 residues. The V and J ends lost 3 bases and 12 bases respectively, with 15 bases between them. From germline, CDR1 is SGHAT and CDR2 FQNNGV. The CDR3 coding sequence is TGTGCCAGCAGCTTGGTAGAGCGTACGCGGTACTTC. As protein: CASSLVERTRYF.

This chain joins TRBV2 and TRBJ2-7; 9 bases align to TRBD1. V was pared by 7 bases and J by 3 bases, with 4 bases of the junction left unmatched. Looked up from germline, CDR1 is SNHLY and CDR2 is FYNNEI. CDR3 length: 13 residues. The CDR3 spells CASTRDRDYEQYF. DNA of the CDR3: TGTGCCAGCACCCGGGACAGGGACTACGAGCAGTACTTC.

The CDR3 is CASSRGALAETQYF. The CDR3 region has the DNA TGTGCCAGTAGTCGGGGGGCGCTCGCAGAGACCCAGTACTTC. The chain couples TRBV19 to TRBJ2-5; weak D call: TRBD2 (7 bases). In germline, CDR1 is LNHDA, CDR2 SQIVND (reference sequence). The CDR3 runs 14 residues. V was cut by 5 bases and J by 4 bases, with 14 bases left in between.

The gene calls are TRBV27 and TRBJ1-6; D not resolved. This CDR3 contains 13 residues. Germline V gives CDR1 MNHEY, CDR2 SMNVEV (reference sequence). V shed 6 bases and J shed 2 bases, with 5 bases lying between them. As DNA, the CDR3 is TGTGCCAGCAGGACAACCTATAATTCACCCCTCCACTTT. Its protein product is CASRTTYNSPLHF.